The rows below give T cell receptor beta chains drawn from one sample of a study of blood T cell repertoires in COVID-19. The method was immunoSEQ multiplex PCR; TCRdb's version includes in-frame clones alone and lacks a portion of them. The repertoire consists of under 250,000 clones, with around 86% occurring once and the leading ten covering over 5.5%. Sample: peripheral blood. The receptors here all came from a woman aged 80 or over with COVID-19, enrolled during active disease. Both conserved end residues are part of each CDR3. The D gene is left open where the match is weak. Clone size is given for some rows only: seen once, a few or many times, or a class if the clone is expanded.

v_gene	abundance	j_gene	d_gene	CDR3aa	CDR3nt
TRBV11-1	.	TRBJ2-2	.	CASSFQLTNTGELFF	TGTGCCAGCAGCTTCCAGTTGACGAACACCGGGGAGCTGTTTTTT
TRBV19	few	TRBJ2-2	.	CASSIAGVTTGELFF	TGTGCCAGTAGTATAGCGGGGGTCACCACCGGGGAGCTGTTTTTT
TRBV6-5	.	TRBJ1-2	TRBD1	CASSPLGQDGYTF	TGTGCCAGCAGCCCACTGGGACAGGATGGCTACACCTTC
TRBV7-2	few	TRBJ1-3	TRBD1	CASSSQGVAGNTIYF	TGTGCCAGCAGCTCGCAGGGGGTAGCTGGAAACACCATATATTTT
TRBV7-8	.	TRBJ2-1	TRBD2	CASSESGGNNEQFF	TGTGCCAGCAGCGAAAGCGGGGGAAACAATGAGCAGTTCTTC
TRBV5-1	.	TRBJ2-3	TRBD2	CASKGLAGTDTQYF	TGCGCCAGCAAGGGACTAGCGGGCACAGATACGCAGTATTTT
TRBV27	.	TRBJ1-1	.	CASSFSRNTEAFF	TGTGCCAGCAGTTTTAGCAGGAACACTGAAGCTTTCTTT
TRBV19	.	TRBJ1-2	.	CASSPQGPSYGYTF	TGTGCCAGTAGTCCACAGGGACCCTCTTATGGCTACACCTTC
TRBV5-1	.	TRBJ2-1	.	CASSPSGNEQFF	TGCGCCAGCAGCCCGAGCGGGAATGAGCAGTTCTTC
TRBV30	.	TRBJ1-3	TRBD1	CAWSQGARGNTIYF	TGTGCCTGGAGTCAGGGGGCGCGGGGAAACACCATATATTTT
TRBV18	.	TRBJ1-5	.	CASSPSGNQPQHF	TGTGCCAGCTCACCATCGGGTAATCAGCCCCAGCATTTT
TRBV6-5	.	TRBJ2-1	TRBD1	CASKGQDGANEQFF	TGTGCCAGCAAGGGACAGGACGGGGCCAATGAGCAGTTCTTC
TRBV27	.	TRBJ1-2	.	CASRDIQLNYGYTF	TGTGCCAGCAGAGACATCCAGCTTAACTATGGCTACACCTTC
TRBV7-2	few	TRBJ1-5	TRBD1	CASSAGQGGQPQHF	TGTGCCAGCAGCGCAGGACAGGGCGGACAGCCCCAGCATTTT
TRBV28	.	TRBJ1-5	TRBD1	CASSSLTGGVGPQHF	TGTGCCAGCAGTTCGTTGACAGGGGGCGTCGGGCCCCAGCATTTT
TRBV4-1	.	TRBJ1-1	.	CASSQAAVLATEAFF	TGCGCCAGCAGCCAAGCGGCAGTTTTAGCGACTGAAGCTTTCTTT
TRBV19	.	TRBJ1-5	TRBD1	CASSILSGTGAVQPQHF	TGTGCCAGTAGTATCTTATCCGGGACAGGAGCGGTTCAGCCCCAGCATTTT
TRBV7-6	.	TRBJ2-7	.	CASSLGGERAYEQYF	TGTGCCAGCAGCTTAGGGGGGGAACGGGCCTACGAGCAGTACTTC
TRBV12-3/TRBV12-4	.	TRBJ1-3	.	CASRYSGGNTIYF	TGTGCCAGCAGATATTCGGGTGGAAACACCATATATTTT
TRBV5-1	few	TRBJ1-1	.	CASSLIGGIMSEAFF	TGCGCCAGCAGCTTGATAGGCGGAATTATGTCTGAAGCTTTCTTT
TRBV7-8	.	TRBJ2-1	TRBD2	CASSKLAGGPYNEQFF	TGTGCCAGCAGCAAACTAGCGGGGGGGCCCTACAATGAGCAGTTCTTC
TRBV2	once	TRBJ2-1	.	CASSEWAGFLSSYNEQFF	TGTGCCAGCAGTGAATGGGCAGGGTTTCTTAGCTCCTACAATGAGCAGTTCTTC
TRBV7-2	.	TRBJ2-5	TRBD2	CASSWIAGGQETQYF	TGTGCCAGCAGCTGGATAGCGGGGGGGCAGGAGACCCAGTACTTC
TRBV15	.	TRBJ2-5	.	CATETRAGGETQYF	TGTGCCACGGAAACTAGGGCGGGCGGAGAGACCCAGTACTTC
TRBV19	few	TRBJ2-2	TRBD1	CATKDRGNTGELFF	TGTGCCACCAAGGACAGGGGAAACACCGGGGAGCTGTTTTTT
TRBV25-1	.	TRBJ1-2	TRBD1	CASSEGTGVLYGYTF	TGTGCCAGCAGTGAAGGGACAGGGGTCCTATATGGCTACACCTTC